These T cell receptor beta chains were read from a single sample in a study of T cells after posttransplantation cyclophosphamide. TCRdb's table, derived via immunoSEQ multiplex PCR, lists solely in-frame clones and lacks some. This table holds 50,000 to 60,000 clones, 85% to 95% found once. Sequencing was performed on PBMCs. These receptors all come from a young woman in good health and a related stem cell transplant donor. Both conserved end residues are trimmed from each CDR3.

J gene: TRBJ2-5; V gene: TRBV19; CDR3 protein: ASSISGRQETQY
J gene: TRBJ2-5; V gene: TRBV29-1; CDR3 protein: SVVAQRY
J gene: TRBJ2-7; V gene: TRBV19; CDR3 protein: ASTSIGRDGYEQY
J gene: TRBJ2-7; V gene: TRBV15; CDR3 protein: ATSARTGGSYEQY
J gene: TRBJ2-5; V gene: TRBV7-2; CDR3 protein: ASSSSLAGGRETQY
J gene: TRBJ2-3; V gene: TRBV10-3; CDR3 protein: AINPSGGVSDTQY
J gene: TRBJ1-1; V gene: TRBV2; CDR3 protein: ASTFRQGARMNTEAF
J gene: TRBJ1-6; V gene: TRBV7-2; CDR3 protein: ASSLLGLNNSPLH
J gene: TRBJ2-2; V gene: TRBV11-2; CDR3 protein: ASSLVGQGSTGELF
J gene: TRBJ2-7; V gene: TRBV9; CDR3 protein: ASSASGTGGDEQY
J gene: TRBJ1-6; V gene: TRBV6-1; CDR3 protein: ASSTYSPLH
J gene: TRBJ2-2; V gene: TRBV6-4; CDR3 protein: ASSASGETGELF
J gene: TRBJ2-5; V gene: TRBV7-2; CDR3 protein: ASSLESLGGTQY
J gene: TRBJ1-6; V gene: TRBV6-6; CDR3 protein: ASSYVDRGNSPLH
J gene: TRBJ1-1; V gene: TRBV5-1; CDR3 protein: ASSLGDRAYTEAF
J gene: TRBJ2-7; V gene: TRBV4-1; CDR3 protein: ASSQWQGLGQY
J gene: TRBJ1-4; V gene: TRBV30; CDR3 protein: AWGTGQTNEKLF
J gene: TRBJ2-7; V gene: TRBV6-1; CDR3 protein: ASSEGRGTYEQY
J gene: TRBJ1-1; V gene: TRBV10-2; CDR3 protein: ASNRHRLNTEAF
J gene: TRBJ2-1; V gene: TRBV5-6; CDR3 protein: ASSLAGRVDEQF
J gene: TRBJ2-7; V gene: TRBV7-9; CDR3 protein: ASDGGGEQY
J gene: TRBJ1-2; V gene: TRBV19; CDR3 protein: ASRNQGHYGYT
J gene: TRBJ2-7; V gene: TRBV9; CDR3 protein: ASSVGQTPNYEQY
J gene: TRBJ1-5; V gene: TRBV5-6; CDR3 protein: ASSLLQGLSNQPQH
J gene: TRBJ1-2; V gene: TRBV13; CDR3 protein: ASIVGHSNYGYT
J gene: TRBJ1-1; V gene: TRBV29-1; CDR3 protein: SVSLQGAAEAF
J gene: TRBJ1-3; V gene: TRBV9; CDR3 protein: ASSESFGDGNTIY
J gene: TRBJ2-5; V gene: TRBV2; CDR3 protein: ASRDDGTGEETQY
J gene: TRBJ1-6; V gene: TRBV7-2; CDR3 protein: ASSSGGWRNSPLH
J gene: TRBJ1-1; V gene: TRBV29-1; CDR3 protein: SVDGSDRGRTEAF
J gene: TRBJ1-1; V gene: TRBV27; CDR3 protein: ASSLYRGWAEAF
J gene: TRBJ2-3; V gene: TRBV5-1; CDR3 protein: ASSPGTSGPTDTQY
J gene: TRBJ2-2; V gene: TRBV27; CDR3 protein: ASSLTGSNTGELF
J gene: TRBJ2-1; V gene: TRBV30; CDR3 protein: AWSGGRKNEQF
J gene: TRBJ2-3; V gene: TRBV9; CDR3 protein: ASSVGGQNTDTQY
J gene: TRBJ2-1; V gene: TRBV6-5; CDR3 protein: ASSYLRQGWDNEQF
J gene: TRBJ1-1; V gene: TRBV11-2; CDR3 protein: ASSLFIVDRHRF
J gene: TRBJ1-1; V gene: TRBV7-2; CDR3 protein: ASSLTWSHPNTEAF
J gene: TRBJ2-3; V gene: TRBV7-2; CDR3 protein: ASSSERGGKGNTQY
J gene: TRBJ1-6; V gene: TRBV4-1; CDR3 protein: ASSQDRPGGPSSYNSPLH
J gene: TRBJ1-1; V gene: TRBV5-5; CDR3 protein: ASSQGTREAF
J gene: TRBJ2-2; V gene: TRBV4-2; CDR3 protein: ASSQETGNGELF
J gene: TRBJ2-7; V gene: TRBV10-3; CDR3 protein: ATVPDLVYEQY
J gene: TRBJ2-1; V gene: TRBV10-3; CDR3 protein: AISESAVGEQF
J gene: TRBJ1-2; V gene: TRBV6-5; CDR3 protein: ASSYGRSYGYT
J gene: TRBJ1-3; V gene: TRBV19; CDR3 protein: ASSRTGDPGNTIY
J gene: TRBJ2-2; V gene: TRBV4-2; CDR3 protein: ASSQLHGNTGELF
J gene: TRBJ2-1; V gene: TRBV5-1; CDR3 protein: ASSLVLRGPIDEQF
J gene: TRBJ2-2; V gene: TRBV28; CDR3 protein: ASSLLQGRELF
J gene: TRBJ2-1; V gene: TRBV4-3; CDR3 protein: ASSPGTGNNEQF
J gene: TRBJ2-5; V gene: TRBV6-5; CDR3 protein: ASSYGGGAGETQY
J gene: TRBJ1-1; V gene: TRBV4-1; CDR3 protein: ASSQVPDTEAF
J gene: TRBJ1-1; V gene: TRBV27; CDR3 protein: ASSWSQGNTEAF
J gene: TRBJ1-2; V gene: TRBV6-6; CDR3 protein: ASRLENYGYT